Shown below are 6 T cell receptor beta chains from a single sample sequenced in a study of T cell responses to AZD1222 COVID-19 vaccine. The method was immunoSEQ multiplex PCR; TCRdb's version includes in-frame clones alone and lacks a portion of them. This table has under 35,000 clones, 88% appearing once. The material was peripheral blood, obtained 28 days after the second AZD1222 dose. Receptors were obtained from an adult who received the AZD1222 COVID-19 vaccine.

The chain combines TRBV6-5 with TRBJ2-3, with D tentatively TRBD1 (5 bases). CDR1 MNHEY and CDR2 SVGAGI come from the germline V gene. V lost 5 bases to trimming and J lost 2 bases, with 11 bases between them. This CDR3 region has 14 residues. CDR3 loop: CASSPGRATDTQYF. In nucleotides, the CDR3 is TGTGCCAGCAGTCCGGGCAGGGCCACAGATACGCAGTATTTT.

This clone was found once. V is TRBV3-1 (or the pseudogene TRBV3-2) and J is TRBJ2-2, with 11 bases that match TRBD2. The V gene's germline CDR1 is LGHDT and CDR2 YNNKEL (reference sequence). V trimming: 4 bases; J trimming: 0 bases; junction bases outside the gene matches: 7. The CDR3 covers 18 residues. The CDR3 DNA sequence: TGTGCCAGCAGCCCCCGATTTAGCGGGGGGGCGAACACCGGGGAGCTGTTTTTT. Encoded protein: CASSPRFSGGANTGELFF.

The rearrangement joins TRBV6-5 to TRBJ1-2; D is unresolved. The V end was cut by 11 bases, the J end by 5 bases, with 21 bases between. The germline V gene encodes CDR1 MNHEY and CDR2 SVGAGI. The CDR3 is 14 residues long. The CDR3 reads CALLAGIGGYGYTF. In nucleotides, the CDR3 is TGTGCCTTACTCGCGGGTATAGGAGGTTATGGCTACACCTTC.

This chain joins TRBV4-1 and TRBJ2-1, with a tentative D call TRBD2 (6 bases). V lost 3 bases, J lost 12 bases, and 18 bases lay in between. CDR1 and CDR2 from the germline V gene are MGHRA and YSYEKL. CDR3 size: 14 residues. CDR3 DNA: TGCGCCAGCAGCCACCCTCTAGCGAGATCAACGCAGTTCTTC. This encodes CASSHPLARSTQFF.

The chain is built from TRBV6-2 or TRBV6-3 and TRBJ2-5; 13 nucleotides align to TRBD2. Germline CDR1 and CDR2: MNHEY and SVGEGT. With 5 bases clipped from V and 4 bases from J, the junction kept 4 bases outside the gene matches. The CDR3 covers 15 residues. DNA of the CDR3: TGTGCCAGCAGTCGAGGACTAGCGGGGGCAGAGACCCAGTACTTC. As protein: CASSRGLAGAETQYF.

The table lists this clone with a count of one. The chain links TRBV28 to TRBJ1-5; 9 nucleotides agree with TRBD1. Germline lookup yields CDR1 MDHEN and CDR2 SYDVKM. CDR3 length equals 14 residues. Losses at the gene ends were 5 bases for V and 6 bases for J; bases not matched to a gene: 5. CDR3 sequence (DNA): TGTGCCAGCAGTGGGACAGGGCCTTTTCAGCCCCAGCATTTT. Translating gives CASSGTGPFQPQHF.